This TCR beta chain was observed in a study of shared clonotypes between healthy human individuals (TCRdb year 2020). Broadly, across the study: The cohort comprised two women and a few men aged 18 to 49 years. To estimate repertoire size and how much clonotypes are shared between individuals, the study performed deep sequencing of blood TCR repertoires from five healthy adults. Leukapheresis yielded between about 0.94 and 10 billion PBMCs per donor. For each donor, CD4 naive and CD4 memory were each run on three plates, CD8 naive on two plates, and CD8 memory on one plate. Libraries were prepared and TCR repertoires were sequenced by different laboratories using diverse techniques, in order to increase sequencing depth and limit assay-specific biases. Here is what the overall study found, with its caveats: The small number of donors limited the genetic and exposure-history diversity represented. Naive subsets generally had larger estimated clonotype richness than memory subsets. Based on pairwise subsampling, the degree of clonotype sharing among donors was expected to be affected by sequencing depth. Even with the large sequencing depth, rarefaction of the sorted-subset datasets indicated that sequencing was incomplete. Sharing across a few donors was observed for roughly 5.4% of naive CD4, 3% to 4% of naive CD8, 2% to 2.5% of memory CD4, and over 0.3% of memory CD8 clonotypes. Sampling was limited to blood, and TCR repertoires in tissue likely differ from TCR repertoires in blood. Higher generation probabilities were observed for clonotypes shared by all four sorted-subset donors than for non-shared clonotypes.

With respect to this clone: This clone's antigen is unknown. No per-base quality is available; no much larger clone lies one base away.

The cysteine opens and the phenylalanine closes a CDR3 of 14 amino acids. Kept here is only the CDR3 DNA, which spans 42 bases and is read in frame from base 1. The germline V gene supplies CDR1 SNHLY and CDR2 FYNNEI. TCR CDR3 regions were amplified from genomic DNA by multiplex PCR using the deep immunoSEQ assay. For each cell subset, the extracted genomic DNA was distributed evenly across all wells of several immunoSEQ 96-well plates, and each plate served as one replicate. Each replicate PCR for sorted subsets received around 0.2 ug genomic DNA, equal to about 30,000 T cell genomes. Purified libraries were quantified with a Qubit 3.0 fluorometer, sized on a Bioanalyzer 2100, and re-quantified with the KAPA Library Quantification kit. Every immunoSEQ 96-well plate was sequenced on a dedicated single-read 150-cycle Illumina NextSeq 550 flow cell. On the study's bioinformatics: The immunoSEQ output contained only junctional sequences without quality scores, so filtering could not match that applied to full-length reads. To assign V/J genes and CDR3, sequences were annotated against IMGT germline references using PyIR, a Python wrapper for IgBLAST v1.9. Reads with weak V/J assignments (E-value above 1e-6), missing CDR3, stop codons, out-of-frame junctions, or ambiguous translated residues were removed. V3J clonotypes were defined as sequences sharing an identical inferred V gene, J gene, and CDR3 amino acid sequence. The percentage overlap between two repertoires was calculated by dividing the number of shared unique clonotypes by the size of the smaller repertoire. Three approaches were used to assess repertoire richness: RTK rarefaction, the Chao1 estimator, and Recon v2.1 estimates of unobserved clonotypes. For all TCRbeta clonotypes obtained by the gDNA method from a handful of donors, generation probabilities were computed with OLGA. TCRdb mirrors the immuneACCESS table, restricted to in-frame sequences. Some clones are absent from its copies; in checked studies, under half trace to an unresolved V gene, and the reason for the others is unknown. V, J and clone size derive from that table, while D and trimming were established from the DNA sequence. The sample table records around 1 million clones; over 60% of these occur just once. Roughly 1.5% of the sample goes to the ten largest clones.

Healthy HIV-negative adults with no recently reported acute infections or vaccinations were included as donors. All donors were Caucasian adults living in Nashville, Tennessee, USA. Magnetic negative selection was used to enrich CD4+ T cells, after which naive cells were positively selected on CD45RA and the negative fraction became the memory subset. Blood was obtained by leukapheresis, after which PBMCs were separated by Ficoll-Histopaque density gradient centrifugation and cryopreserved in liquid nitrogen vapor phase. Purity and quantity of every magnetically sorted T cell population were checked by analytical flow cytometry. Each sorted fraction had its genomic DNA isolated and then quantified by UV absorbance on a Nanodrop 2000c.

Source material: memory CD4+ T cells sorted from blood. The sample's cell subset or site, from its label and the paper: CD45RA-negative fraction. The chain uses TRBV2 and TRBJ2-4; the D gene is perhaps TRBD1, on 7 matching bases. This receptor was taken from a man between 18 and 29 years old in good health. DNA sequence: TGTGCGGGAGGAGGGGGCGTAGCCAAAAACATTCAGTACTTC. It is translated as CAGGGGVAKNIQYF.